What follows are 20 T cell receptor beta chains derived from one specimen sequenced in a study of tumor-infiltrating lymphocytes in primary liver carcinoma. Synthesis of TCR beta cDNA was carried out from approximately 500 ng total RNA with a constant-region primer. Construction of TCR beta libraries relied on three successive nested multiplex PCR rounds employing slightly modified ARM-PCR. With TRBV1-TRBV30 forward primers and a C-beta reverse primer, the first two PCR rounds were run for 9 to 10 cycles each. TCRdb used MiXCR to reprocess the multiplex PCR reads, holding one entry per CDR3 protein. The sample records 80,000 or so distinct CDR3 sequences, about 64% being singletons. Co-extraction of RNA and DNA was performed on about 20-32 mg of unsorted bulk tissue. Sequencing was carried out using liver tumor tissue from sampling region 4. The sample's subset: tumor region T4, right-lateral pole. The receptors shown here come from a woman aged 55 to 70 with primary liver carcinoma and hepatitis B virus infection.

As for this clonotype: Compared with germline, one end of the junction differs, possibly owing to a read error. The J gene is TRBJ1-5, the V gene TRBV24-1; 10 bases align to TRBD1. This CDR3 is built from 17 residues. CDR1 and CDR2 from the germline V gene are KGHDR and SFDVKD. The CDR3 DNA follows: TGTGCCATCAGTGATCCCGGGACAGGGGACGGCAATCAGCCCCAGCATTTT. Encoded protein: CAISDPGTGDGNQPQHF.

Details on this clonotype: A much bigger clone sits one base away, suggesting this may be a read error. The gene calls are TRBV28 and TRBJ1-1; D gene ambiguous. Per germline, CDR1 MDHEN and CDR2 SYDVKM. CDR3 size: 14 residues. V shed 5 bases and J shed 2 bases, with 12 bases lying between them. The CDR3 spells CASSGSEINTEAFF. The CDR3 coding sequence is TGTGCCAGCAGTGGAAGTGAGATCAACACTGAAGCTTTCTTT.

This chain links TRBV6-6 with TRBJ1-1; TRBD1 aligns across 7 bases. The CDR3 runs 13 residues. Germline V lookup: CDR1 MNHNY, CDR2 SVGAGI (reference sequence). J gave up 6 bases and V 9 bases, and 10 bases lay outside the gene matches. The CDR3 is CASKETGRSEAFF. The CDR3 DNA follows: TGTGCCAGTAAGGAGACAGGGCGGTCTGAAGCTTTCTTT.

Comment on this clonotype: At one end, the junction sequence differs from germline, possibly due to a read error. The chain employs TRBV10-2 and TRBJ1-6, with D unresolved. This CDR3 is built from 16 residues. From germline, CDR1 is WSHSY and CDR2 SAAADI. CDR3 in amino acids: CGSARFESMHNSPLHF. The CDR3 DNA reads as TGCGGCAGCGCCCGTTTCGAGAGCATGCACAATTCACCCCTCCACTTT.

In nucleotides, the CDR3 is TGTGCCAGCAGCTTAGCTCGTGGGCAGAGCTACGAGCAGTACTTC. Translation gives CASSLARGQSYEQYF. The chain uses TRBV11-2 and TRBJ2-7; D is undetermined. The germline V gene has CDR1 SGHAT and CDR2 FQNNGV. The length of the CDR3 is 15 residues. The V gene lost 1 base and the J gene lost 3 bases, with 13 bases spanning the gap.

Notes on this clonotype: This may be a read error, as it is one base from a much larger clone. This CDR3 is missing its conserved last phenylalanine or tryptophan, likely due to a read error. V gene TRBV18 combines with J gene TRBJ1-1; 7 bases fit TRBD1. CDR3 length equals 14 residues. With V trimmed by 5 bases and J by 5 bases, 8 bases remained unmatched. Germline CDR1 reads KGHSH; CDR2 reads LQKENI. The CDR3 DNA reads TGTGCCAGCTCAGAACAGGGGCGCGGGACTGAAGCTTTCTAT. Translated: CASSEQGRGTEAFY.

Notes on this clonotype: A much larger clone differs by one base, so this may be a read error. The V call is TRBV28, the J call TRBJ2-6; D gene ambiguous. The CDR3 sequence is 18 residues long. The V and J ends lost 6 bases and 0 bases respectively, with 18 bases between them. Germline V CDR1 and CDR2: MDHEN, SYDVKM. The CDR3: CASRSYSGWNSGANVLTF. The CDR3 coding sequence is TGTGCCAGCAGGTCTTACTCAGGATGGAACTCTGGGGCCAACGTCCTGACTTTC.

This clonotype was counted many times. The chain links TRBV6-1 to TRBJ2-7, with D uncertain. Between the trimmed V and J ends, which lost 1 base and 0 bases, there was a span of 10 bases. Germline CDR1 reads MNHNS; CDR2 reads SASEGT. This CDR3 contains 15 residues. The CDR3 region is CASSEDPGSSYEQYF. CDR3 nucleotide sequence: TGTGCCAGCAGTGAAGATCCAGGCTCCTCCTACGAGCAGTACTTC.

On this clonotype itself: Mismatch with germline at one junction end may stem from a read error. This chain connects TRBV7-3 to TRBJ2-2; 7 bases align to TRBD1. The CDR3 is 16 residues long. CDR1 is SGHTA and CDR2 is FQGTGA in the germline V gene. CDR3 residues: CAISSPGGTNTRELFF. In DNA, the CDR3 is TGTGCCATCAGCTCTCCAGGGGGAACGAACACCCGGGAGCTGTTTTTT.

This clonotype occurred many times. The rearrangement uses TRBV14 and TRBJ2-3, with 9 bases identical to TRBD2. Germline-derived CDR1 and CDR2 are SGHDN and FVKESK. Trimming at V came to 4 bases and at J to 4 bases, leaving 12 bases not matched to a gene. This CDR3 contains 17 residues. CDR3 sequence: CASSPGRWAGGPDTQYF. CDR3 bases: TGTGCCAGCAGCCCCGGAAGGTGGGCGGGAGGGCCAGATACGCAGTATTTT.

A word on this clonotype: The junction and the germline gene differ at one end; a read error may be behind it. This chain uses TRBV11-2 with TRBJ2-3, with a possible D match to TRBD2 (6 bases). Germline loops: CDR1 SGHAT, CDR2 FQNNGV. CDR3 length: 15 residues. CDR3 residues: CVSSPGLTGSDTQYF. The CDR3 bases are TGTGTCAGCAGCCCTGGACTAACGGGCTCAGATACGCAGTATTTT.

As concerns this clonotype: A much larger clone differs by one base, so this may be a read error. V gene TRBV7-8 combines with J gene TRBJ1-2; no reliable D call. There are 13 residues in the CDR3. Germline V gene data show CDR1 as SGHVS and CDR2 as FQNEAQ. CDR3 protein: CTSSPDNNYGYTF. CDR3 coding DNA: TGTACCAGCAGTCCCGACAATAACTATGGCTACACCTTC.

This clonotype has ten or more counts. CDR3 loop: CAWSTGEVGEAFF. The CDR3 DNA sequence: TGTGCCTGGAGTACAGGGGAAGTTGGTGAAGCTTTCTTT. The rearrangement uses TRBV30 and TRBJ1-1; 7 bases are a match to TRBD1. CDR3 size: 13 residues. Losses at the gene ends were 2 bases for V and 7 bases for J; bases not matched to a gene: 7. Germline CDR1 is GTSNPN and CDR2 is SVGIG (reference sequence).

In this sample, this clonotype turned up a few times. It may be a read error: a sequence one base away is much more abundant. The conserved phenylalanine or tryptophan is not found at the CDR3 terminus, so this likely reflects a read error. CDR3 amino acids: CASSLGGDSYEQYL. CDR3 DNA sequence: TGCGCCAGCAGCTTGGGGGGAGACTCCTACGAGCAGTACCTC. The chain couples TRBV5-1 to TRBJ2-7; TRBD2 might be the D (5 bases). The germline gives CDR1 SGHRS, CDR2 YFSETQ. The CDR3 has 14 residues. Trimming took off 0 bases at V and 0 bases at J, with 7 bases between the two ends.

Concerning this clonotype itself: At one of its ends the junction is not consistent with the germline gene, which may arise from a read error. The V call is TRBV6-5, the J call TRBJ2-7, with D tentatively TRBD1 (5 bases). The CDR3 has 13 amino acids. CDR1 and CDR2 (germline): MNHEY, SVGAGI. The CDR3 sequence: CANSQDTGYEQYF. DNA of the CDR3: TGTGCCAACAGTCAGGACACCGGCTACGAACAGTACTTC.

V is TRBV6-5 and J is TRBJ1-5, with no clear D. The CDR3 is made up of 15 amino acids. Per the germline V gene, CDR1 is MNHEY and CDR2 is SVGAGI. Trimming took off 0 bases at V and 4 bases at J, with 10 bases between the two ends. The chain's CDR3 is CASSYSGGANQPQHF. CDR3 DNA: TGTGCCAGCAGTTACTCTGGCGGTGCTAATCAGCCCCAGCATTTT.

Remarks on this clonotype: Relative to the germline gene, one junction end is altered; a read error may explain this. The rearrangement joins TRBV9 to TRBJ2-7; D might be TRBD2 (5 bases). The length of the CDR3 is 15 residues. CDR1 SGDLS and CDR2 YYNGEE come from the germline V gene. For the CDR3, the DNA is TGTGCTAGCAGCGTAGTGGCAGGAGGCCTCTACGAGCAGTACTTC. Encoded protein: CASSVVAGGLYEQYF.

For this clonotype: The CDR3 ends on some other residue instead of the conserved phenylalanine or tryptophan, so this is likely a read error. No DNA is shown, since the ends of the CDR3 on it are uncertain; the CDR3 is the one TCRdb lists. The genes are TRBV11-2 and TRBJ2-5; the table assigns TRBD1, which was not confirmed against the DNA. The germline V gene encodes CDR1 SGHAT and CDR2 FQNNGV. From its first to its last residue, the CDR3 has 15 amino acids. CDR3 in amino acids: CTSSLGLGSLETQCS.

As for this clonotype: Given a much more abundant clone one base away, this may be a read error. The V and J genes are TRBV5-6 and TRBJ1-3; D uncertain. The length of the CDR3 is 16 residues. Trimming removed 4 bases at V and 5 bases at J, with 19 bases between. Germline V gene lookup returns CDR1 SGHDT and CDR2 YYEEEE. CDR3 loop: CASSLWMRGTRNTIYF. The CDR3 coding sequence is TGTGCCAGCAGCCTCTGGATGCGGGGTACTAGAAACACCATATATTTT. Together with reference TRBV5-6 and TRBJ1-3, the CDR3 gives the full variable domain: DAGVTQSPTHLIKTRGQQVTLRCSPKSGHDTVSWYQQALGQGPQFIFQYYEEEERQRGNFPDRFSGHQFPNYSSELNVNALLLGDSALYLCASSLWMRGTRNTIYFGEGSWLTVV.

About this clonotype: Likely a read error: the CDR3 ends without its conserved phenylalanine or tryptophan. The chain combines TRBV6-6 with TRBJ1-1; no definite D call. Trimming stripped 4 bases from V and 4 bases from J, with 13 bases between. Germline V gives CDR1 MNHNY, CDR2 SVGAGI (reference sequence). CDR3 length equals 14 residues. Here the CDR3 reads CASSFGVYSTEAFS. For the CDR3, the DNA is TGTGCCAGCAGTTTCGGGGTTTATAGCACTGAAGCTTTCTCT.